This T cell receptor (beta chain) is from a study of blood T cell repertoires in COVID-19. Study-wide background: The samples span acute and convalescent COVID-19 from the United States, Italy and Spain.

Individuals aged 18 to 89 years were recruited from 24 US areas. Researchers sorted participants into cohorts using their self-reported clinical history. V lost 1 base to trimming and J lost 2 bases; unmatched junction nucleotides: 4. The germline V gene encodes CDR1 SGHNT and CDR2 YENEEA. The CDR3 spans 16 residues. In the source study's methods: For nucleated cells, counts were estimated from reference gene primer amplification. Data came from immunoSEQ multiplex PCR; TCRdb stores just in-frame clones and leaves some out. V and J calls and clone size are given by that table; D and trimming were obtained from the DNA. The sample has about 150,000 clones, about 90% seen once.

The source is a woman aged 40-49 years who had been exposed to COVID-19. Sequencing used PBMCs or T cells enriched from blood (not recorded which). The chain employs TRBV11-3 and TRBJ2-3; 9 bases are shared with TRBD2. This CDR3 is CASSLVLAGNTDTQYF. Here the CDR3 DNA reads TGTGCCAGCAGCTTAGTCCTAGCGGGGAACACAGATACGCAGTATTTT.